These T cell receptor beta chains were read from a single sample in a study of T cells after somatic rescue of genetic block. Generated by immunoSEQ multiplex PCR, the TCRdb table keeps only in-frame clones and is missing some. The repertoire consists of 13,000 to 15,000 clones, with 72% occurring once and the leading ten covering around 14%. What was sequenced was peripheral blood mononuclear cells (PBMCs). These receptors came from a boy younger than 18. The CDR3 runs from the conserved cysteine through the conserved F or W. D genes are given only for firm matches. Size is omitted from some rows. Given values are once, few, many or a class for expanded clones.

-	TRBD2	TRBJ2-3	TRBV13	TGTGCCAGCAGCTTAAGCGGGAGAATTAAGGATACGCAGTATTTT	CASSLSGRIKDTQYF
-	-	TRBJ1-3	TRBV12-1	TGTGCCAGCAGCTACCCTAAGGGTGCTGGAAACACCATATATTTT	CASSYPKGAGNTIYF
-	-	TRBJ2-7	TRBV2	TGTGCCAGCAACGCCGGTTTAACCTACGAGCAGTACTTC	CASNAGLTYEQYF
few	-	TRBJ2-7	TRBV18	TGTGCCAGCTCACCCCCTGTAACAGGGTTGGGCGAGCAGTACTTC	CASSPPVTGLGEQYF
-	TRBD1	TRBJ1-4	TRBV19	TGTGCCAGTAGTAGGACAGGGGATAATGAAAAACTGTTTTTT	CASSRTGDNEKLFF
-	-	TRBJ1-2	TRBV5-1	TGCGCCAGCAGCTTGGCCAGGATGGATAACTATGGCTACACCTTC	CASSLARMDNYGYTF
-	TRBD2	TRBJ2-5	TRBV2	TGTGCCAGCAGTTTCCCACTAGCGGAGACCCAGTACTTC	CASSFPLAETQYF
-	-	TRBJ1-1	TRBV6-4	TGTGCCAGCAGTGCAATCTTGGGCACTGAAGCTTTCTTT	CASSAILGTEAFF
-	-	TRBJ1-2	TRBV30	TGTGCCTGGAGTGCCCGGGGCCTAACGTCGGGCTATGGCTACACCTTC	CAWSARGLTSGYGYTF
-	-	TRBJ2-7	TRBV6-5	TGTGCCAGCAGTCCCGCCAGTTCCTACGAGCAGTACTTC	CASSPASSYEQYF
-	-	TRBJ1-4	TRBV6-5	TGTGCCAGCAGAAACAGCCTTAATGAAAAACTGTTTTTT	CASRNSLNEKLFF
few	-	TRBJ2-2	TRBV7-9	TGTGCCAGCAGCTTAGGTTGGGACACCGGGGAGCTGTTTTTT	CASSLGWDTGELFF
few	-	TRBJ2-1	TRBV7-6	TGTGCCAGCAGCTTCCGGGACCTCTCCTACAATGAGCAGTTCTTC	CASSFRDLSYNEQFF
-	-	TRBJ1-6	TRBV28	TGTGCCAGCAGAGGGGGAGGGTTCAATTCACCCCTCCACTTT	CASRGGGFNSPLHF
-	-	TRBJ1-5	TRBV5-5	TGTGCCAGCAGCTTAGGAGGGGTGGCCTATCAGCCCCAGCATTTT	CASSLGGVAYQPQHF
-	-	TRBJ2-4	TRBV18	TGTGCCAGCTCAGGGGAATTAATAGCCAAAAACATTCAGTACTTC	CASSGELIAKNIQYF
once	TRBD2	TRBJ2-7	TRBV6-6	TGTGCCAGCAGTTCCCTAGCGGGAGGGCCAAACGAGCAGTACTTC	CASSSLAGGPNEQYF
-	TRBD2	TRBJ2-7	TRBV11-2	TGTGCCAGCAGCTTGGATCTAGCGGCCTACGAGCAGTACTTC	CASSLDLAAYEQYF
-	-	TRBJ1-5	TRBV5-1	TGCGCCAGCAGCCCAAGGCACAGGGTGGTGGATCAGCCCCAGCATTTT	CASSPRHRVVDQPQHF
few	-	TRBJ2-7	TRBV18	TGTGCCAGCTCACCAGTGGCCGGCTACGAGCAGTACTTC	CASSPVAGYEQYF
-	-	TRBJ2-4	TRBV10-3	TGTGCCATCAGTGGACAGGAGGCCAAAAACATTCAGTACTTC	CAISGQEAKNIQYF
-	-	TRBJ2-7	TRBV7-8	TGTGCCAGCAGCACATCCGGGACTCCCACCTACGAGCAGTACTTC	CASSTSGTPTYEQYF
-	TRBD2	TRBJ2-2	TRBV19	TGTGCCAGTAGTAAGGATCTAGCGGGAGAAGGCACCGGGGAGCTGTTTTTT	CASSKDLAGEGTGELFF
-	-	TRBJ2-1	TRBV21-1	TGTGCCAGCACTTTCTTTGGGACTAGCCGGAGCTCCTACAATGAGCAGTTCTTC	CASTFFGTSRSSYNEQFF
medium-sized	-	TRBJ2-5	TRBV7-9	TGTGCCAGCAGCTTTTTCAGCCAAGAGACCCAGTACTTC	CASSFFSQETQYF
-	TRBD1	TRBJ2-5	TRBV18	TGTGCCAGCTCACCGAACAGGGGGCCCGAGACCCAGTACTTC	CASSPNRGPETQYF
-	-	TRBJ1-5	TRBV19	TGTGCCAGTAGTGAGGGGGGGCGAGGTCAGCCCCAGCATTTT	CASSEGGRGQPQHF
-	TRBD1	TRBJ2-3	TRBV11-2	TGTGCCAGCAGTCCCGACCGACCCGGGACAGGGGCAGATACGCAGTATTTT	CASSPDRPGTGADTQYF
-	TRBD1	TRBJ1-1	TRBV7-9	TGTGCCAGCAGCTTGGGGACAGGTATGAACACTGAAGCTTTCTTT	CASSLGTGMNTEAFF
-	TRBD1	TRBJ1-6	TRBV30	TGTGCCTGGAGTGTATGGGACAGACAGAATTCACCCCTCCACTTT	CAWSVWDRQNSPLHF
-	-	TRBJ1-2	TRBV19	TGTGCCAGTTCCGAACGGCTATCTACGAACTATGGCTACACCTTC	CASSERLSTNYGYTF
-	-	TRBJ1-2	TRBV12-2	TGTGCCAGCAGCTCCTCTCAGTGGGCTCCCAGCTATGGCTACACCTTC	CASSSSQWAPSYGYTF
-	-	TRBJ2-3	TRBV30	TGTGCCTGGAGTGTGGAGGGGGGTCCTACTAGCACAGATACGCAGTATTTT	CAWSVEGGPTSTDTQYF
few	TRBD2	TRBJ2-7	TRBV7-6	TGTGCCAGCAGCTTAGGGACGCCCGGGGGAGGGGAGCAGTACTTC	CASSLGTPGGGEQYF
-	TRBD2	TRBJ2-4	TRBV5-1	TGCGCCAGCAGCTTGGCACTAGGAAGCGGGAGGTTAGGGGCCAAAAACATTCAGTACTTC	CASSLALGSGRLGAKNIQYF
few	TRBD2	TRBJ2-1	TRBV9	TGTGCCAGCAACACTCAGGGGGCTACTAGCGGGGCCCCGGGGAATGAGCAGTTCTTC	CASNTQGATSGAPGNEQFF
-	-	TRBJ1-2	TRBV6-6	TGTGCCAGCATCCGGGGGGCTAACTATGGCTACACCTTC	CASIRGANYGYTF
medium-sized	-	TRBJ1-3	TRBV5-1	TGCGCCAGCAGCTTGGGCCCTGGAAACACCATATATTTT	CASSLGPGNTIYF
once	-	TRBJ1-2	TRBV7-9	TGTGCCAGCAGCTTAGCGGCGGATAACTATGGCTACACCTTC	CASSLAADNYGYTF
few	TRBD2	TRBJ2-3	TRBV19	TGTGCCAGTAATCTAGCGGGATGGAGGACAGATACGCAGTATTTT	CASNLAGWRTDTQYF
-	TRBD1	TRBJ2-7	TRBV18	TGTGCCAGCTCACCACCGACAGGGGGTGTCGGCGAGCAGTACTTC	CASSPPTGGVGEQYF
-	-	TRBJ1-1	TRBV5-1	TGCGCCAGCAGCATACAACCCGGGACACCGACTGAAGCTTTCTTT	CASSIQPGTPTEAFF
-	-	TRBJ2-1	TRBV5-1	TGCGCCAGCAGCGCCAGTGCGATCTCCTACAATGAGCAGTTCTTC	CASSASAISYNEQFF
-	-	TRBJ2-2	TRBV5-1	TGCGCCAGCAGCCCAGGGCCTTACACCGGGGAGCTGTTTTTT	CASSPGPYTGELFF
-	TRBD1	TRBJ1-5	TRBV28	TGTGCCAGCAGTTCTGCCGGGACAGGGGGCGTTAGGCGGCCCCAGCATTTT	CASSSAGTGGVRRPQHF
-	-	TRBJ2-2	TRBV2	TGTGCCAGCAGGGGGACGAACACCGGGGAGCTGTTTTTT	CASRGTNTGELFF
-	TRBD2	TRBJ2-1	TRBV27	TGTGCCAGCAGCCTCCATAGCGGGAGGGGTGGAATGGAGCAGTTCTTC	CASSLHSGRGGMEQFF
-	TRBD1	TRBJ2-7	TRBV5-6	TGTGCCAGCAGCTTGGGGGACAGGGAAGACGAGCAGTACTTC	CASSLGDREDEQYF
-	TRBD1	TRBJ1-5	TRBV10-3	TGTGCCATCAGTTTGACAGGGGGATATCAGCCCCAGCATTTT	CAISLTGGYQPQHF
-	-	TRBJ1-1	TRBV7-9	TGTGCCAGCAGCTTTTCAGGGTCCACTGAAGCTTTCTTT	CASSFSGSTEAFF
-	-	TRBJ1-2	TRBV28	TGTGCCAGCAGCTCTCCCTTTCCCGGGTCACAGGTGAGACGCCCCGACTATGGCTACACCTTC	CASSSPFPGSQVRRPDYGYTF
-	-	TRBJ2-2	TRBV4-1	TGCGCCAGCAGCCAAGCTGGGACACCCAACACCGGGGAGCTGTTTTTT	CASSQAGTPNTGELFF
few	TRBD1	TRBJ2-2	TRBV2	TGTGCCAGCAGGACACAGGGGGCGCAAACCGGGGAGCTGTTTTTT	CASRTQGAQTGELFF
-	TRBD2	TRBJ2-2	TRBV9	TGTGCCAGCAGCGGACTAGCGGCAATGAACACCGGGGAGCTGTTTTTT	CASSGLAAMNTGELFF
-	-	TRBJ2-7	TRBV18	TGTGCCAGCTCGATCGCACAGGGATCCTACGAGCAGTACTTC	CASSIAQGSYEQYF
medium-sized	-	TRBJ2-3	TRBV7-9	TGTGCCAGCAGCTTAGTCTCTAGCACAGATACGCAGTATTTT	CASSLVSSTDTQYF
-	-	TRBJ1-5	TRBV5-6	TGTGCCAGCAGCTTGTATCGGGGGGTCCGACAGCCCCAGCATTTT	CASSLYRGVRQPQHF